The T cell receptor beta chain under discussion was sequenced for a study of cytomegalovirus exposure and HLA in healthy donors. Study-wide points: Overall, roughly 160 TCR beta chains were annotated as cytomegalovirus-associated. Immune exposure data for these donors was limited to CMV serostatus.

Both 60 Vbeta primers and 13 Jbeta primers went into the PCR. The assay was immunoSEQ multiplex PCR, and TCRdb's table has in-frame clones only and misses some. The sample records 100,000 to 150,000 clones, 65% to 90% being singletons. Note on this clone: The antigen remains undetermined.

The CDR3 is 16 amino acids. With 0 bases clipped from V and 5 bases from J, the junction kept 4 bases outside the gene matches. In germline, CDR1 is MNHEY, CDR2 SVGAGI. Material for sequencing was PBMCs. The sequence was collected from a man aged 25 to 45 in good health and CMV-seronegative. The rearrangement joins TRBV6-5 to TRBJ2-5, with TRBD2 identical over 12 bases. This chain's CDR3 is CASSYSLAGGLETQYF. CDR3 nucleotide sequence: TGTGCCAGCAGTTACTCACTAGCGGGGGGCCTCGAGACCCAGTACTTC.